Listed below are T cell receptor beta chains from one sample, sequenced in a study of blood T cell repertoires in COVID-19. Libraries were prepared by immunoSEQ multiplex PCR; TCRdb keeps only in-frame clonotypes and omits some of them. This table has approximately 200,000 clones, approximately 80% appearing once. The sample taken for sequencing was peripheral blood. The receptors were sampled from a woman between 45 and 65 years old with acute or convalescent COVID-19. Each CDR3 is given with its conserved first and last residue. D genes are given only for firm matches. The listing skips clone size in some rows; elsewhere it reads once, few, many or a size class.

>TRBD1|TRBJ1-2|NA|TRBV6-6
CASSRDRVGYGYTF
TGTGCCAGCAGCAGGGACAGGGTGGGCTATGGCTACACCTTC
>TRBD1|TRBJ1-2|once|TRBV7-2
CASSFGQGFAGYTF
TGTGCCAGCAGCTTTGGACAGGGCTTCGCTGGCTACACCTTC
>TRBD1|TRBJ1-2|NA|TRBV14
CASSPYDRGLSYTF
TGTGCCAGCAGCCCTTATGACAGGGGGTTGAGCTACACCTTC
>NA|TRBJ1-4|NA|TRBV28
CASSFQGRGREKLFF
TGTGCCAGCAGTTTTCAGGGCAGGGGTAGGGAAAAACTGTTTTTT
>NA|TRBJ2-7|NA|TRBV27
CASSSGPYAYEQYF
TGTGCCAGCAGTTCAGGGCCTTATGCCTACGAGCAGTACTTC
>NA|TRBJ1-1|NA|TRBV28
CASISGRAGREVKNTEAFF
TGTGCCAGCATCTCTGGCCGTGCTGGCAGGGAGGTAAAGAACACTGAAGCTTTCTTT
>TRBD1|TRBJ2-2|NA|TRBV5-1
CASISQGAPGELFF
TGCGCCAGCATCTCGCAGGGGGCGCCCGGGGAGCTGTTTTTT
>TRBD2|TRBJ2-1|few|TRBV5-1
CASSMTPSGSGSDEQFF
TGCGCCAGCAGCATGACGCCTAGCGGGAGTGGCAGCGATGAGCAGTTCTTC
>NA|TRBJ2-7|NA|TRBV6-7
CASSCRAHEQYF
TGTGCCAGCAGTTGCAGGGCCCACGAGCAGTACTTC
>NA|TRBJ1-2|NA|TRBV5-4
CASSLGASNYGYTF
TGTGCCAGCAGCTTAGGAGCTAGTAACTATGGCTACACCTTC
>TRBD1|TRBJ2-1|few|TRBV25-1
CASSKPTTGSEQFF
TGTGCCAGCAGTAAACCCACGACAGGGAGTGAGCAGTTCTTC
>NA|TRBJ2-6|few|TRBV10-3
CAISAAGANVLTF
TGTGCCATCAGTGCGGCTGGGGCCAACGTCCTGACTTTC
>TRBD1|TRBJ1-6|NA|TRBV5-8
CASRGQINSPLHF
TGTGCCAGCCGGGGACAGATTAATTCACCCCTCCACTTT
>NA|TRBJ1-4|NA|TRBV2
CASSEQGTATLGPEKLFF
TGTGCCAGCAGTGAACAGGGGACGGCGACCCTGGGTCCGGAAAAACTGTTTTTT
>NA|TRBJ1-1|NA|TRBV2
CARYRDTSNTEAFF
TGTGCCAGATATCGGGACACATCGAACACTGAAGCTTTCTTT
>NA|TRBJ2-1|NA|TRBV4-1
CASSQEPYGAPQDEQFF
TGCGCCAGCAGCCAAGAGCCCTACGGTGCGCCACAGGATGAGCAGTTCTTC
>TRBD2|TRBJ2-1|NA|TRBV19
CASRLAGVNEQFF
TGTGCCAGCCGACTAGCGGGAGTGAATGAGCAGTTCTTC
>TRBD1|TRBJ1-5|NA|TRBV19
CASSAGQGTVPQHF
TGTGCCAGTAGTGCCGGACAGGGGACCGTACCCCAGCATTTT
>TRBD2|TRBJ2-7|NA|TRBV9
CANGLAGGPKYEQYF
TGTGCCAACGGACTAGCGGGAGGGCCCAAATACGAGCAGTACTTC
>NA|TRBJ1-5|NA|TRBV2
CASNLQGSQPQHF
TGTGCCAGCAACCTACAGGGAAGTCAGCCCCAGCATTTT
>NA|TRBJ2-4|NA|TRBV5-1
CASSSGEIQYF
TGCGCCAGCAGCTCGGGGGAGATTCAGTACTTC
>NA|TRBJ2-3|once|TRBV15
CATSRDRGASTDTQYF
TGTGCCACCAGCAGAGACAGGGGGGCTAGCACAGATACGCAGTATTTT
>TRBD1|TRBJ1-4|NA|TRBV28
CASSLTQGVEKLFF
TGTGCCAGCAGTTTAACTCAGGGGGTAGAAAAACTGTTTTTT
>NA|TRBJ1-2|NA|TRBV11-3
CASSLQGSGYTF
TGTGCCAGCAGCCTCCAGGGTAGCGGCTACACCTTC
>NA|TRBJ1-1|NA|TRBV12-3/TRBV12-4
CASSLRVDTEAFF
TGTGCCAGCAGTTTGAGGGTGGACACTGAAGCTTTCTTT
>NA|TRBJ1-2|NA|TRBV18
CASSTGVTNYGYTF
TGTGCCAGCTCAACCGGGGTTACTAACTATGGCTACACCTTC